A single sample is the source of the 20 T cell receptor beta chains below, sequenced in a study of technical replicates of blood from a handful of donors. Repertoires were generated with immunoSEQ multiplex PCR, while TCRdb's copy carries only in-frame clones and drops some. The sample carries about 70,000 clones, almost 98% recorded once. Input material: T cells isolated from PBMCs. These TCRs come from a human donor in good health.

The chain links TRBV28 to TRBJ2-3; 7 positions agree with TRBD2. Per the germline V gene, CDR1 is MDHEN and CDR2 is SYDVKM. V dropped 5 bases and J dropped 3; count of bases not matched to a gene: 11. The CDR3 has 16 amino acids. The CDR3: CASSLRLAGLTDTQYF. CDR3 DNA: TGTGCCAGCAGTCTCCGACTAGCAGGGTTAACAGATACGCAGTATTTT.

V and J are TRBV12-2 and TRBJ2-2; the table names TRBD2, a call not compared with the DNA. TRBV12-2 is termed a pseudogene. The CDR3 spans 21 residues. The CDR3 here is CASRPDSIPDLDQGNTGELFF. The CDR3 nucleotides read TGTGCAAGTCGACCGGACTCGATTCCCGACCTCGACCAAGGTAACACCGGGGAGCTGTTTTTT.

The chain links TRBV12-5 to TRBJ1-2; TRBD1 aligns across 9 bases. The CDR3 has 17 residues. Unmatched junction bases numbered 10, after V lost 0 bases and J lost 5 bases. The germline gives CDR1 LGHNT, CDR2 FRNRAP. The CDR3 DNA is TGTGCTAGTGGTTTGGTTATAACAGGGGGCGTGGGTTATGGCTACACCTTC. Protein: CASGLVITGGVGYGYTF.

The V and J genes are TRBV2 and TRBJ1-2; 8 bases agree with TRBD1. The CDR3 length is 15 residues. The V gene's germline CDR1 is SNHLY and CDR2 FYNNEI. The V and J ends lost 3 bases and 8 bases, in that order; junction bases with no gene match: 11. The CDR3 here is CASSEQDRAYYGYTF. CDR3 sequence (DNA): TGTGCCAGCAGTGAGCAGGACAGGGCCTATTACGGCTACACCTTC.

The rearrangement uses TRBV5-6 and TRBJ1-2, with a weak D call TRBD1 (5 bases). The length of the CDR3 is 14 residues. Germline lookup yields CDR1 SGHDT and CDR2 YYEEEE. Between the trimmed V and J ends, which lost 4 bases and 4 bases, there was a span of 14 bases. The CDR3 protein is CASSLAGFFYGYTF. The DNA for the CDR3 is TGTGCCAGCAGCCTTGCAGGGTTTTTCTATGGCTACACCTTC.

The rearrangement uses TRBV29-1 and TRBJ2-7; tentatively, D is TRBD2 (5 bases). CDR3 length equals 14 residues. Germline V gene sequence: CDR1 SQVTM, CDR2 ANQGSEA. Trimming shortened V by 6 bases and J by 3 bases, and 18 bases separated the two germline ends. The CDR3 DNA is TGCAGCGTGGAGGCGTCCTGGAGCGGCTACGAGCAGTACTTC. It is translated as CSVEASWSGYEQYF.

The rearrangement joins TRBV5-1 to TRBJ2-5; TRBD2 might be the D (5 bases). The V gene's germline CDR1 is SGHRS and CDR2 YFSETQ. The CDR3 consists of 14 residues. V lost 7 bases, J lost 1 base, and 14 bases lay in between. CDR3 sequence: CASSGGRSQETQYF. The CDR3 nucleotides read TGCGCCAGCTCAGGCGGGCGAAGCCAAGAGACCCAGTACTTC.

The chain recombines TRBV28 with TRBJ1-5, with 9 bases fitting TRBD1. Trimming at V came to 5 bases and at J to 6 bases, leaving 11 bases not matched to a gene. The CDR3 covers 16 residues. Germline V gives CDR1 MDHEN, CDR2 SYDVKM. The CDR3 sequence: CASSSTGQGIGQPQHF. DNA of the CDR3: TGTGCCAGCAGTAGCACCGGACAGGGGATCGGTCAGCCCCAGCATTTT.

This chain connects TRBV4-1 to TRBJ1-5, with unresolved D. The germline V gene encodes CDR1 MGHRA and CDR2 YSYEKL. This CDR3 is 14 amino acids long. Trimming took off 4 bases at V and 7 bases at J, with 14 bases between the two ends. CDR3 nucleotide sequence: TGCGCCAGCAGCCCCACTTTGTCCGGGCAGCCCCAGCATTTT. This translates into CASSPTLSGQPQHF.

This clone appeared a single time. This rearrangement joins TRBV6-6 to TRBJ1-5, with D maybe TRBD1 (5 bases). Germline V gene data show CDR1 as MNHNY and CDR2 as SVGAGI (reference sequence). Trimming left V 9 bases short and J 6 bases short, with 15 bases between. The CDR3 sequence is 13 residues long. CDR3 amino acids: CASSSGGGQPQHF. The CDR3 region has the DNA TGTGCCAGTTCCAGCGGCGGGGGTCAGCCCCAGCATTTT.

V gene TRBV5-5 combines with J gene TRBJ2-7; D ambiguous. The germline V and J ends were trimmed by 4 bases and 2 bases, with 13 bases remaining between them. The CDR3 has 14 residues. CDR1 and CDR2 from the germline V gene are SGHKS and YYEKEE (reference sequence). This chain's CDR3 is CASSDPSAPYEQYF. The CDR3 nucleotides read TGTGCCAGCAGCGATCCGAGCGCACCCTACGAGCAGTACTTC.

This chain connects TRBV5-1 to TRBJ1-2; a possible D gene is TRBD1 (5 bases). CDR3 length equals 15 residues. Germline V gene data show CDR1 as SGHRS and CDR2 as YFSETQ. With 0 bases removed from V and 3 bases from J, the gap between germline ends came to 12 bases. The CDR3 nucleotides read TGCGCCAGCAGCTTGGTTCCAGGGTCGGACTATGGCTACACCTTC. Translation gives CASSLVPGSDYGYTF.

The V gene is TRBV13, the J gene TRBJ2-7; 7 positions match TRBD1. CDR3 length equals 13 residues. CDR1 and CDR2 (germline): PRHDT, FYEKMQ (reference sequence). After removal of 5 bases from V and 3 bases from J, the junction contained 4 bases not matched to a gene. The CDR3: CASSETGYYEQYF. DNA of the CDR3: TGTGCCAGCAGCGAGACAGGGTACTACGAGCAGTACTTC.

The chain combines TRBV5-4 with TRBJ2-1; D remains unclear. Looked up from germline, CDR1 is SGHNT and CDR2 is YYREEE (reference sequence). The CDR3 has 13 amino acids. The V gene lost 2 bases and the J gene lost 8 bases, with 11 bases spanning the gap. Here the CDR3 reads CASSLTGAHEQFF. CDR3 sequence (DNA): TGTGCCAGCAGCTTAACCGGAGCGCATGAGCAGTTCTTC.

The rearrangement uses TRBV20-1 and TRBJ1-2, with D possibly TRBD1 on 5 matching bases. The CDR3 is 11 amino acids. The germline CDR1 and CDR2 sequences are DFQATT and SNEGSKA (reference sequence). V was shortened by 4 bases and J by 5 bases, with 8 bases between the two germline ends. The CDR3 reads CSATQEYGYTF. The CDR3 DNA sequence: TGCAGTGCTACACAGGAATATGGCTACACCTTC.

This chain links TRBV28 with TRBJ2-7, with 7 bases matching TRBD1. Germline trimming cut 7 bases from V and 4 bases from J; bases unmatched to any gene: 7. Germline loops: CDR1 MDHEN, CDR2 SYDVKM. This CDR3 is 13 amino acids long. The CDR3 region is CASIHRGRYEQYF. CDR3 sequence (DNA): TGTGCCAGCATTCATAGGGGGCGGTACGAGCAGTACTTC. Drawing the rest from reference TRBV28 and TRBJ2-7, the complete variable domain is DVKVTQSSRYLVKRTGEKVFLECVQDMDHENMFWYRQDPGLGLRLIYFSYDVKMKEKGDIPEGYSVSREKKERFSLILESASTNQTSMYLCASIHRGRYEQYFGPGTRLTVT.

The chain carries TRBV11-3 and TRBJ2-7, with 9 bases that match TRBD1. V lost 3 bases, J lost 6 bases, and 12 bases stayed unmatched. The CDR3 is 16 amino acids. The germline V gene encodes CDR1 SGHNT and CDR2 YENEEA. DNA of the CDR3: TGTGCCAGCAGCTTCCGGGACAGGGTTCTATTGGGCGAGCAGTACTTC. The encoded protein is CASSFRDRVLLGEQYF.

The chain recombines TRBV6-5 with TRBJ1-5, with a possible D match to TRBD1 (6 bases). V lost 5 bases to trimming and J lost 4 bases, with 9 bases between them. Germline V gene lookup returns CDR1 MNHEY and CDR2 SVGAGI. The CDR3 runs to 13 residues. CDR3 protein: CASSDRLNQPQHF. The DNA of the CDR3 is TGTGCCAGCAGTGACAGGTTAAATCAGCCCCAGCATTTT.

This clone has a single count. The junction differs from germline at one of its ends, possibly a read error. The rearrangement uses TRBV19 and TRBJ1-5; maybe TRBD1 (6 bases). Germline V gives CDR1 LNHDA, CDR2 SQIVND (reference sequence). This CDR3 is 16 amino acids long. The chain's CDR3 is CASSVERGRGNQPQHF. CDR3 bases: TGTGCCAGTAGTGTAGAAAGGGGAAGGGGGAATCAGCCCCAGCATTTT. The full variable domain, in which reference TRBV19 and TRBJ1-5 provide the parts outside the CDR3, is DGGITQSPKYLFRKEGQNVTLSCEQNLNHDAMYWYRQDPGQGLRLIYYSQIVNDFQKGDIAEGYSVSREKKESFPLTVTSAQKNPTAFYLCASSVERGRGNQPQHFGDGTRLSIL.

This chain connects TRBV5-1 to TRBJ2-1, with 10 positions matching TRBD1. Trimming took 8 bases from V and 7 from J; bases not matched to a gene: 12. This CDR3 is built from 15 residues. Germline V lookup: CDR1 SGHRS, CDR2 YFSETQ. This CDR3 is CASQTGTGASNEQFF. The CDR3, as DNA: TGCGCCAGTCAGACCGGGACAGGGGCGTCAAATGAGCAGTTCTTC.